This T cell receptor (beta chain) was found in a study of shared clonotypes between healthy human individuals. As for the study in general: Per donor, CD8 memory used one plate, CD8 naive used two, CD4 memory used three and CD4 naive used three.

The table came from immunoSEQ multiplex PCR; TCRdb's copy has only in-frame clones and leaves some out. The repertoire holds approximately 350,000 clones, with around 67% as singletons. The clonotype comes from a man under 40 in good health. Specimen: memory CD4+ T cells sorted from blood. The subset is: CD45RA-negative fraction.

CDR3 sequence reads: CASSRPGTINEQFF. The CDR3 bases are TGTGCCAGCAGCAGACCAGGGACTATCAATGAGCAGTTCTTC. V usage is TRBV5-8 and J usage is TRBJ2-1; 7 nucleotides line up with TRBD2. The germline CDR1 and CDR2 sequences are SGHTS and YDEGEE. This CDR3 has 14 amino acids. The J segment lost 6 bases and the V segment lost 4 bases, leaving 7 bases of the junction unmatched. Variable domain in full (rest from reference TRBV5-8 and TRBJ2-1): EAGVTQSPTHLIKTRGQQATLRCSPISGHTSVYWYQQALGLGLQFLLWYDEGEERNRGNFPPRFSGRQFPNYSSELNVNALELEDSALYLCASSRPGTINEQFFGPGTRLTVL.